This T cell receptor (beta chain) was retrieved from a study of long-term antiretroviral therapy in people with HIV. Broader study findings: Samples were collected from about 2003 to 2018 under possibly less effective ART regimens. Subsequent to ART, diversity was augmented yet persisted below that of transplant donor controls.

Germline-derived CDR1 and CDR2 are LNHDA and SQIVND (reference sequence). V was cut by 5 bases and J by 3 bases, with 10 bases left in between. The CDR3 runs to 13 residues. Run at survey level, the immunoSEQ assay was version v3.0. A target of roughly 35,000-50,000 T-cell genomes per sample was set for sequencing. TCRdb keeps only in-frame clones here, not all; method: immunoSEQ multiplex PCR. In the table there are about 20,000 clones, approximately 72% of which are singletons. The content of samples before DNA extraction was about 0.9-11 million cryopreserved PBMC. Concerning this clone itself: Its antigen is not identified.

Sequences were derived from unsorted PBMCs, sampled 0.3 years after starting antiretroviral therapy. The chain is built from TRBV19 and TRBJ1-2; a weak D match, TRBD1 (5 bases). The clonotype comes from a woman in her fifties or sixties with HIV. CDR3 loop: CASSPDSYYGYTF. DNA for the CDR3: TGTGCCAGTAGTCCCGACAGCTACTATGGCTACACCTTC.